Sequencing of this T cell receptor (beta chain) was carried out in a study of blood T cell repertoires in COVID-19. For the study at large: The origin of the acute and convalescent COVID-19 samples was the United States, Italy and Spain.

Germline V gene data show CDR1 as LGHDT and CDR2 as YNNKEL (reference sequence). V gave up 8 bases and J gave up 6 bases, with 17 bases separating them. CDR3 size: 15 residues. Only in-frame clones appear in the TCRdb table, and some are missing; sequencing was by immunoSEQ multiplex PCR. The sample includes 250,000 or so clones, roughly 91% of them seen just once. Clinical history reported by participants formed the basis on which cohorts were assigned. The study counted Cohort 3 donors as recovered given two negative PCRs, clearance, or symptom resolution. Sequencing was done on a sample of PBMCs or T cells enriched from blood (not recorded which). This clonotype was sampled from a man in his forties who had recovered from COVID-19. This chain joins TRBV3-1 (or the pseudogene TRBV3-2) and TRBJ1-6; D uncertain. The chain's CDR3 is CASGRGQLPNSPLHF. CDR3 nucleotides: TGTGCCAGCGGGAGAGGGCAGCTTCCTAATTCACCCCTCCACTTT.